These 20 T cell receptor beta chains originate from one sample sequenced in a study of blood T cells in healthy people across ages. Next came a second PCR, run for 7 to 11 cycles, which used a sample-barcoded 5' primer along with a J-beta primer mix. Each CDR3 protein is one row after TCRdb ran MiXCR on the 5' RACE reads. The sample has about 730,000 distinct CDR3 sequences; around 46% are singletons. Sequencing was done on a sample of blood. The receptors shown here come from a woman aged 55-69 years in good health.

The CDR3 is CASSQDVQGTYNEQFF. Written as DNA, the CDR3 is TGCGCCAGCAGCCAAGACGTCCAGGGTACCTACAATGAGCAGTTCTTC. This chain connects TRBV4-1 to TRBJ2-1; the D gene is possibly TRBD1 (5 bases). The CDR3 is 16 residues long. Trimming took 0 bases from V and 2 from J, leaving 11 bases between them. CDR1 is MGHRA, CDR2 YSYEKL, per germline.

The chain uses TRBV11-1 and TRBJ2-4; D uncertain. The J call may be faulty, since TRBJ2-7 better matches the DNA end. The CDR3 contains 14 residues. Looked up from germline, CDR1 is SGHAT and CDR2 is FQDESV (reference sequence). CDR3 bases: TGTGCCAGCAGCTTAGCTAGCCGCCCCTACGAGCAGTACTTC. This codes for CASSLASRPYEQYF.

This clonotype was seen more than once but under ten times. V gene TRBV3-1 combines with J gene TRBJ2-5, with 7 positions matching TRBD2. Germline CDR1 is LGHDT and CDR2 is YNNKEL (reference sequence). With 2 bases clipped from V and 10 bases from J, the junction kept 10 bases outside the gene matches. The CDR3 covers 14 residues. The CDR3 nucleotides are TGTGCCAGCAGCCAACCTCCCAGCGCGGGGGACCAGTACTTC. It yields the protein CASSQPPSAGDQYF.

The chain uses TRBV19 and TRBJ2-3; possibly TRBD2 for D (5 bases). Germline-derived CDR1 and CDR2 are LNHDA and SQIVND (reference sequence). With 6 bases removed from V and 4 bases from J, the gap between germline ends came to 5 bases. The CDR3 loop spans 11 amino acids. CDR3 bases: TGTGCCAGTAGGCGGGCAGATACGCAGTATTTT. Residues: CASRRADTQYF.

The CDR3 spells CASSLIDRGNYGYTF. CDR3 in DNA: TGTGCCAGCAGCCTAATTGACAGGGGGAACTATGGCTACACCTTC. This chain uses TRBV7-9 with TRBJ1-2; 9 bases are shared with TRBD1. The CDR3 runs to 15 residues. J lost 2 bases, V lost 5 bases, and 6 bases had no gene match. CDR1 is SEHNR, CDR2 FQNEAQ, per germline (reference sequence).

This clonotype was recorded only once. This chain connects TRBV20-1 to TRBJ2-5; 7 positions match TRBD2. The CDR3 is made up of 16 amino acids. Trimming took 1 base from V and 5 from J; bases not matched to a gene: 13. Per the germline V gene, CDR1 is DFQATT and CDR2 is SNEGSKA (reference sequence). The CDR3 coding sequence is TGCAGTGCTAGAGGGACTAGAGAAACCAGGCGGGAGACCCAGTACTTC. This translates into CSARGTRETRRETQYF.

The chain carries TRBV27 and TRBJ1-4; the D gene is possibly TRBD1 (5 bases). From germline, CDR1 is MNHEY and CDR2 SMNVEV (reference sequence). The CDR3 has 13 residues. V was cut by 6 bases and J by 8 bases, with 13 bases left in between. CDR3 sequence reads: CASSADWGEKLFF. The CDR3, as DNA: TGTGCCAGCAGCGCTGATTGGGGCGAAAAACTGTTTTTT.

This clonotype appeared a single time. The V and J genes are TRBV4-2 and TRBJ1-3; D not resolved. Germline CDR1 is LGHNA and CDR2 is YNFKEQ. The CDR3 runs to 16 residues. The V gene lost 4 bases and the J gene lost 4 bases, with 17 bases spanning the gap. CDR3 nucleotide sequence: TGTGCCAGCAGCCCGCGGGGTAGCCTGGAGGGAAACACCATATATTTT. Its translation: CASSPRGSLEGNTIYF.

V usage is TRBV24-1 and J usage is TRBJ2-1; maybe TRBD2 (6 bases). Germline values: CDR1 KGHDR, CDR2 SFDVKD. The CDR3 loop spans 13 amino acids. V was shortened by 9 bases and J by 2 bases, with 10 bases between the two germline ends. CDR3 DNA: TGTGCCACCGGGGGGTTGACCTACAATGAGCAGTTCTTC. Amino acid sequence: CATGGLTYNEQFF.

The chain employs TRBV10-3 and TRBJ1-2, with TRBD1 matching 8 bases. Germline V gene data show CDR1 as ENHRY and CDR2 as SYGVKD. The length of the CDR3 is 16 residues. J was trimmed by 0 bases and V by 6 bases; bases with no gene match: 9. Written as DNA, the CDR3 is TGTGCCATCAGAACCGGGACAGGCCCAACTAACTATGGCTACACCTTC. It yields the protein CAIRTGTGPTNYGYTF.

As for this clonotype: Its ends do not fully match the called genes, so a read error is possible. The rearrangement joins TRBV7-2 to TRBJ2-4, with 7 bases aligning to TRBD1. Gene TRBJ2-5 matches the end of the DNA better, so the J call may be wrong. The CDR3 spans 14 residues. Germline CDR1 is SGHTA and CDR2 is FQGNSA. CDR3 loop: CAGSSTTGRETQYF. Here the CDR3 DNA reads TGTGCCGGCAGCTCCACGACAGGGCGTGAGACCCAGTACTTC.

The CDR3 spells CASSQAGGRNTQYF. CDR3 nucleotides: TGTGCCAGCAGCCAAGCGGGAGGTCGGAATACGCAGTATTTT. The V gene is TRBV3-1, the J gene TRBJ2-3; 7 bases are a match to TRBD2. Germline trimming cut 1 base from V and 7 bases from J; bases unmatched to any gene: 5. The V gene's germline CDR1 is LGHDT and CDR2 YNNKEL (reference sequence). The CDR3 runs to 14 residues.

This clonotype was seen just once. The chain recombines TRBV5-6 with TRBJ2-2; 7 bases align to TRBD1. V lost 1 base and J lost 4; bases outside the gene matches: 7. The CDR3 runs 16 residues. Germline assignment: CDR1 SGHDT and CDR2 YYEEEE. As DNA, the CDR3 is TGTGCCAGCAGCTTGTTGGTGGACAGGACCACCGGGGAGCTGTTTTTT. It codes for CASSLLVDRTTGELFF.

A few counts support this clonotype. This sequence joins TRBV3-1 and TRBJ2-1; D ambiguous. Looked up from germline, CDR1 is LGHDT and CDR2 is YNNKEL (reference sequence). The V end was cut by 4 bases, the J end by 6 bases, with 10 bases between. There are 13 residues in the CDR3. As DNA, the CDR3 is TGTGCCAGCAGCCCTTACTTAGCCAATGAGCAGTTCTTC. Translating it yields CASSPYLANEQFF.

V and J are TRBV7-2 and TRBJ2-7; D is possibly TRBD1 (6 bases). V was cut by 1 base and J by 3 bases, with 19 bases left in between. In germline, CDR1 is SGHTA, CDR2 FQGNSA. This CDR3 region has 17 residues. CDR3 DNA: TGTGCCAGCAGCTTAGAATCTGGGGGCGGCCGCTTCTACGAGCAGTACTTC. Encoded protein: CASSLESGGGRFYEQYF.

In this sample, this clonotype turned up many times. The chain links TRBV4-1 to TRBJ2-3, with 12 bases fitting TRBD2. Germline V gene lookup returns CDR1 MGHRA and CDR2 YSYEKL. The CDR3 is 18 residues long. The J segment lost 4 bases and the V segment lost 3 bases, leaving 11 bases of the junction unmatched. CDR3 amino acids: CASSHLWASGGAADTQYF. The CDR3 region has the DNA TGCGCCAGCAGCCACCTATGGGCTAGCGGGGGGGCGGCAGATACGCAGTATTTT.

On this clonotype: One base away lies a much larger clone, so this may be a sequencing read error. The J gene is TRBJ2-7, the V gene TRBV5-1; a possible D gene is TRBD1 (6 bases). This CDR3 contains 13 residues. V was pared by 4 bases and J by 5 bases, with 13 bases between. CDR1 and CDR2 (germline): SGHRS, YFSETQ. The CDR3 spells CASSDRSTNEQYF. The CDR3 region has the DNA TGCGCCAGCAGCGACAGGAGTACCAACGAGCAGTACTTC.

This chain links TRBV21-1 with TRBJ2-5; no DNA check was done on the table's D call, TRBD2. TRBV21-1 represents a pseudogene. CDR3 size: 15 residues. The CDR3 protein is CARKSGTTEQETQYF. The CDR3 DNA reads TGTGCCAGAAAGAGTGGGACTACCGAGCAAGAGACCCAGTACTTC.

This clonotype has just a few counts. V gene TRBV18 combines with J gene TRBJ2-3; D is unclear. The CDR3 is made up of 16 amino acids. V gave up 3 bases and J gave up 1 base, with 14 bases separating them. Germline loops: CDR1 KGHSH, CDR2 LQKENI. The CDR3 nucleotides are TGTGCCAGCTCACCCCCGGTTGGCACCGGCACAGATACGCAGTATTTT. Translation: CASSPPVGTGTDTQYF.

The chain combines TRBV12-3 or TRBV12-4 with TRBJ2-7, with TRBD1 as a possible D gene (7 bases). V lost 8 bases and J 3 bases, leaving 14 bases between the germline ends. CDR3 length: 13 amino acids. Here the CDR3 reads CASRGTVNYEQYF. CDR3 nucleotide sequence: TGTGCCAGCCGCGGGACAGTGAACTACGAGCAGTACTTC.